Below, one T cell receptor beta chain is given with its context. The antigen it binds to is not known. The cohort consisted of 666 healthy bone marrow donors. At the time of sampling, all cohort members were nominally healthy, though unrecorded immune exposures were likely present. The donor was CMV seronegative and belonged to the group of more than 300 seronegative cohort members. A peripheral blood sample was collected from each donor, and TCR beta sequencing was performed on peripheral blood mononuclear cells. Genomic DNA extraction from the blood cell samples was performed with the Qiagen DNeasy Blood Extraction Kit. This entry comes from a study of cytomegalovirus exposure and HLA in healthy donors (dated by TCRdb to 2015 to 2018). About the full investigation: An earlier analysis of several hundred of the donors reported 250 to 300 Gb of sequence data and some 110 million unique TCR beta sequences obtained from some 170 million T cells. Across some 400 genotyped donors of the cohort, an average of 235,054 unique TCR beta nucleotide sequences per donor were sequenced, and around 20% of those sequences were non-productive. Roughly 300 gigabases of sequencing data and 78 million or so unique TCR sequences were included in an early release covering about 600 HLA-typed donors. Class I and class II HLA loci were covered by the typing at four-digit resolution. Typing coverage differed by locus: A, B, C, DRB1 and DQB1 were typed in about 629-640 donors, DQA1 in approximately 520, DPA1 in nearly 610, and DPB1 in 400 to 490. Donor age, sex, ethnicity and CMV serostatus were compiled together with the repertoire data. To decide whether each TCR beta V gene segment behaved as functional or pseudogenic, an earlier analysis of some 600 of the donors relied on high-throughput TCR beta sequencing. A later genetic analysis used genome-wide SNP genotypes for about three fifths of the 666 donors, treating that subset as a discovery cohort. A separate validation cohort of 100 to 150 different subjects was used in addition to the approximately 610-subject first cohort. Of the roughly 400 genotyped donors, approximately 83% fell in the genetic ancestry cluster associated with self-reported Caucasian donors. Every discovery cohort repertoire had been produced on one sequencing platform. A later analysis re-examined previously published TCR beta repertoires from over 500 donors and added high-resolution HLA genotyping to investigate patterns of TCR occurrence. Rather than using new phenotypic data, the later analysis identified candidate immune exposures from TCR beta sequences and from how often those sequences occurred across donors. High-throughput TCR immunosequencing, statistical association of individual TCRs with disease status, and machine learning were combined to predict cytomegalovirus infection status. The study was designed to test whether signatures of past pathogen exposure could be identified by cataloging public T cell receptors. A few DR-DQ haplotypes were handled as single units for association and clustering because linkage in the cohort was strong. The study profiled the T cell repertoires of hundreds of subjects by immunosequencing and related them to cytomegalovirus serostatus. Broader findings and caveats from the paper: The classifier was reported to diagnose cytomegalovirus status with high specificity and sensitivity in both the original cohort and the validation cohort. Presence/absence analyses assumed roughly uniform sequencing depth across donors, an assumption that may not hold. A cluster of highly shared sequence variants was judged likely to be a technical artifact of the sequencing pipeline. The authors suggested that the approach could potentially be extended to other disease states and immunological phenotypes. Immune exposure information for the cohort was limited to CMV serostatus. This cohort had only TCR beta chains sequenced, and the lack of alpha or paired-chain data limited which features could be detected. In a later genetic analysis, fewer N-insertions in productive TCRs were reported among donors in an Asian-associated ancestry cluster than the approximately 670-donor mean. Because counts were too low, 15 to 20 rarely observed V segments, including chromosome 9 orphons, were excluded from the earlier analysis of roughly 580 of the donors. A later analysis found that most CMV-associated TCR beta chains appeared HLA-restricted, with HLA associations seemingly driven largely by CMV exposure. In a later analysis, HLA-associated TCR beta chains were found to be more clonally expanded and to have lower generation probabilities than equally common non-associated chains. An association between a missense DCLRE1C variant and V-gene and J-gene trimming of TCR beta chains was found in a later genetic analysis and replicated in an independent cohort. Broadly in line with IMGT annotations, most TCR beta V segments showed up in productive rearrangements about 87% or about 30% of the time in an earlier analysis of a few hundred of the donors. Several of the top co-occurrence clusters appeared to be linked to parvovirus B19, influenza, CMV and Epstein-Barr virus, according to a later analysis. A further reported finding was that TCR beta sequences accurately predicted the HLA-A and HLA-B alleles for most subjects in the first cohort. The study listed around 160 TCR beta chains as associated with cytomegalovirus. Most TCR sequences were seen in very few donors, while some public TCRs were found in many individuals. Because some donors lacked HLA typing at each locus, the association tests relied only on the typed subset. In a later analysis, the rate of TCR association differed among HLA loci, with DRB1 alleles having the most associated TCRs and HLA-C alleles having the fewest. Assigning TCR associations to individual alleles was difficult when HLA alleles, especially DR and DQ, strongly co-occurred. Linkage disequilibrium might explain the correlated functional status among segregating V segments, but an unknown experimental factor could not be excluded. In a later analysis, 16,951 TCR beta sequences were associated with specific HLA alleles at a false discovery rate of 0.05. In vitro tests confirmed that a few of the cytomegalovirus-associated TCR beta chains recognize cytomegalovirus antigens.

Library prep was done by the immunoSEQ multiplex PCR assay. For the multiplex PCR, a mixture combining 60 forward primers for TCR Vbeta segments and 13 reverse primers for TCR Jbeta segments was used. The CDR3 region of rearranged TCR beta genes was amplified from genomic DNA with a multiplex PCR assay. On the Illumina HiSeq System, the amplified TCR beta libraries were sequenced as 87-base-pair reads. From the authors' description of their analysis: A later analysis tallied about 77 million unique TCR beta chains across the approximately 670 repertoires, and about 10 million of those chains were shared by two or more donors. To remove PCR and sequencing errors, raw reads were error-corrected and collapsed into unique sequences using a nearest-neighbor algorithm that merged closely related sequences. To assign V, D and J gene segments, CDR3 sequences were aligned to IMGT reference sequences. Each retained sequence needed at least a six-nucleotide match to both a V gene segment and a J gene segment. A rearrangement counted as productive if the CDR3 had no stop codons and remained in frame with V and J, and every other rearrangement counted as non-productive. Following IMGT convention, CDR3 was defined as the stretch from the second conserved V-encoded cysteine to the conserved J-encoded phenylalanine. The earlier analysis of 450 to 750 of the donors excluded any sequence lacking an unambiguous match to a single V gene segment. In an earlier analysis of 587 of the donors, a V segment was called functional when productive rearrangements were above 56.7%, and segregating when the standard deviation between donors exceeded 5%. A statistical classification framework was built for diagnosing cytomegalovirus status from the catalog of TCR beta chain sequences. V and J gene assignment, in a later analysis, came from comparing TCR nucleotide sequences with IMGT/GENE-DB human TR gene sequences. Using the TCRdist pipeline, a later analysis assigned CDR3 sequences along with most-parsimonious VDJ recombination scenarios. In a later analysis, each TCR beta chain was defined by its CDR3 amino acid sequence together with its V-gene family, and reads lacking a unique V-gene family were excluded. A later analysis removed nearly 600 highly shared, low-generation-probability nucleotide sequences to deal with suspected cross-contamination and a sequencing artifact. In a later analysis, a clonal expansion index for each public chain was calculated from normalized within-repertoire ranks of inferred template counts. In a later analysis, generation probabilities were computed using a VDJ recombination model fitted to out-of-frame rearrangements, and the results were checked against IGoR. Hypergeometric tests were used in a later analysis to score TCR-TCR, TCR-HLA and TCR-CMV co-occurrence, with a repertoire-size bias correction applied to the TCR pairs. To estimate false discovery rates, a later analysis permuted the HLA or CMV assignments 20 times. A later analysis grouped co-occurring TCRs with DBSCAN, adding TCRdist sequence similarity when clustering within HLA-allele-positive subsets. Repertoires with fewer than 30,000 or more than 120,000 public chains, plus five repertoires with anomalous nucleotide sharing, were excluded from co-occurrence clustering. TCRdb mirrors the immuneACCESS table, restricted to in-frame sequences. Some clones are absent from its copies; in checked studies, under half trace to an unresolved V gene, and the reason for the others is unknown. Clone size and the V and J calls come from that table; the DNA yielded D and trimming. The sample's clone listing holds around 100,000 clones. The biggest ten clones account for approximately 3.7% of the sample.

Input material: PBMCs. The clonotype was recovered from a man aged 35 to 55 in good health and CMV-seronegative.

The CDR3 amino acid sequence is: CASWGQMNQPQHF. In nucleotides, the sequence is TGTGCCAGCTGGGGACAGATGAATCAGCCCCAGCATTTT. The chain couples TRBV27 to TRBJ1-5; 7 bases in between match TRBD1. From its cysteine to its phenylalanine, the CDR3 spans 13 amino acids. Kept here is only the CDR3 DNA, which spans 39 bases and is read in frame from base 1. The germline V gene (reference sequence) gives CDR1 as MNHEY and CDR2 as SMNVEV. V trim: 8 bases; J trim: 4 bases; unmatched bases: 5.